This T cell receptor (beta chain) was retrieved from a study of blood T cell repertoires in COVID-19. Across the study: From T cells, B-cell-depleted T cells, or PBMCs came the material, which was cDNA or gDNA.

This CDR3 contains 18 residues. The V gene end was trimmed by 7 bases and the J gene end by 1 base; junction bases not matched to a gene: 18. Germline loops: CDR1 MDHEN, CDR2 SYDVKM. Study members were between about 18 and 100 years old and lived in some 26 US regions. Donors in Cohort 3 who had recovered were those with two negative PCRs, healthcare professional clearance, or resolution of their symptoms. Original processing methods: Amplification of reference gene primers was used by the study to estimate nucleated cell counts. Here immunoSEQ multiplex PCR was the method, and the copy in TCRdb shows in-frame clones only, minus some. V, J and clone size reflect that table, while D and trimming were determined from the DNA. The data show around 130,000 clones, roughly 84% seen once.

Material: PBMCs or T cells enriched from blood (not recorded which). This chain connects TRBV28 to TRBJ2-7; 8 positions agree with TRBD2. The TCR originated in a woman aged 25 to 39 who had recovered from COVID-19. This chain's CDR3 is CASTELRGGLASSYEQYF. The CDR3 region has the DNA TGTGCCAGCACCGAGCTGCGGGGCGGACTAGCTTCGTCCTACGAGCAGTACTTC.